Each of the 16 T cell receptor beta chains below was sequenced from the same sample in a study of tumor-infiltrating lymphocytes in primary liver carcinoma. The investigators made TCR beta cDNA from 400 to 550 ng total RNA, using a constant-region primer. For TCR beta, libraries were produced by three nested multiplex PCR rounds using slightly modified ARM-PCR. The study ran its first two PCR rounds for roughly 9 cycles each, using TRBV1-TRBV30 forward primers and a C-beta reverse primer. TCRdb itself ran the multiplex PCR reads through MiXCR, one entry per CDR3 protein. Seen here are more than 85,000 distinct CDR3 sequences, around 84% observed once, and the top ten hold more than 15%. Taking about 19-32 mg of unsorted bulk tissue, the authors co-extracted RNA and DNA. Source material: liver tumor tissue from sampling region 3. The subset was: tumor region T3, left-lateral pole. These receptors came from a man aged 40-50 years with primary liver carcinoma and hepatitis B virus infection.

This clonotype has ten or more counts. CDR3 in DNA: TGTGCCAGCAGCTTAGCCAAGGGGAATGAGCAGTTCTTC. It translates to CASSLAKGNEQFF. This sequence joins TRBV7-2 and TRBJ2-1; D is possibly TRBD1 (5 bases). This CDR3 has 13 residues. The V gene's germline CDR1 is SGHTA and CDR2 FQGNSA. Trimming removed 0 bases from V and 7 bases from J, with 7 bases in between.

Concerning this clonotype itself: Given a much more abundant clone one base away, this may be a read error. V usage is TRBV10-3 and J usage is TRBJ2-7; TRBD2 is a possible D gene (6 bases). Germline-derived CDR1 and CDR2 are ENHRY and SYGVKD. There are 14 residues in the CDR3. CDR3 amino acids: CATWTSGGVYGQYF. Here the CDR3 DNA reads TGTGCCACCTGGACCTCCGGGGGAGTGTACGGGCAGTACTTC.

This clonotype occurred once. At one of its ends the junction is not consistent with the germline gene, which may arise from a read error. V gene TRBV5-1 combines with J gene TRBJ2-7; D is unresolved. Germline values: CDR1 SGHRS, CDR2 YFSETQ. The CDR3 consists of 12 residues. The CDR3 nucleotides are TGCGCCAGCAGCTTACGCCCCTACGAGCAAAACTTC. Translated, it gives CASSLRPYEQNF.

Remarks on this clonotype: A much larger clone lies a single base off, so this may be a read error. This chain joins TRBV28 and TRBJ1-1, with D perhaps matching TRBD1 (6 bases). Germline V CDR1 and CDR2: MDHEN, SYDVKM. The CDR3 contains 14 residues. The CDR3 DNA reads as TGTGCCGGGAAAAGAACAGGGCTTGGCACTGAAGCTTCCTTT. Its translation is CAGKRTGLGTEASF.

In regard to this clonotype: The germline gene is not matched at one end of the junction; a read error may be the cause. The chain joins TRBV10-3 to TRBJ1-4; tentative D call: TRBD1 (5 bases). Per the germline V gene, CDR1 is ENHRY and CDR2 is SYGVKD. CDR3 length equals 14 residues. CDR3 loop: CAISEGSGAERLFF. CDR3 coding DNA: TGTGCCATCTCTGAGGGGTCTGGCGCTGAAAGACTGTTTTTT.

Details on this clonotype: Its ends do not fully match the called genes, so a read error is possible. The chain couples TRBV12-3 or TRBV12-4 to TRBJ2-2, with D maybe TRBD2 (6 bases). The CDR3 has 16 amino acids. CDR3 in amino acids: CTSSLRGGRIIGELFF. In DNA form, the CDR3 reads TGTACCAGCAGCCTCCGTGGAGGGCGAATCATCGGGGAGCTGTTTTTT.

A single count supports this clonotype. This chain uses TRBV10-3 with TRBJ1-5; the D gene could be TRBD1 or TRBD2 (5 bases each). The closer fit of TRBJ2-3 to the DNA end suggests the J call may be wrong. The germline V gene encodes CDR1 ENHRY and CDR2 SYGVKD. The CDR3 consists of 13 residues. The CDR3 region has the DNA TGTGCCACGACCGGGACGGACCAGGCGCCTCAGTATTTT. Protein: CATTGTDQAPQYF.

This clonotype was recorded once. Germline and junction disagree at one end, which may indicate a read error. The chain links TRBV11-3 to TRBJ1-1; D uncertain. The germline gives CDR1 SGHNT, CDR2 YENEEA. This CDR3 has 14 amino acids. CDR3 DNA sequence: TGTGCCAGCAGCTTAGCGGGAGGGAACATTGATGCTTTCTTC. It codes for CASSLAGGNIDAFF. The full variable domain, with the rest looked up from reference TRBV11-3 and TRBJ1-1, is EAGVVQSPRYKIIEKKQPVAFWCNPISGHNTLYWYLQNLGQGPELLIRYENEEAVDDSQLPKDRFSAERLKGVDSTLKIQPAELGDSAVYLCASSLAGGNIDAFFGQGTRLTVV.

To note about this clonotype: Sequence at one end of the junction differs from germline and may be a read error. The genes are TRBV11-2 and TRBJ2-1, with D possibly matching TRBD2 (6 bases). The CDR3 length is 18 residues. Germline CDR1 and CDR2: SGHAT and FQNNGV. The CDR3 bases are TGTGCTAGCAGCTTCGGGCTACCGGGAGCCCTCTCCTACAATGAGCAGTTCTTC. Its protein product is CASSFGLPGALSYNEQFF. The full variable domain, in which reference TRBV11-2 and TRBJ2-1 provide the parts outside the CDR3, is EAGVAQSPRYKIIEKRQSVAFWCNPISGHATLYWYQQILGQGPKLLIQFQNNGVVDDSQLPKDRFSAERLKGVDSTLKIQPAKLEDSAVYLCASSFGLPGALSYNEQFFGPGTRLTVL.

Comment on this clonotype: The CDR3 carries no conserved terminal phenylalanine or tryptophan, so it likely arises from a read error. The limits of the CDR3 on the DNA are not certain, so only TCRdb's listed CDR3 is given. This CDR3 reads CASSPSGRKLYEHYI. This chain joins TRBV14 and TRBJ2-7; TRBD1 is the table's D call and was not checked against the DNA. CDR1 and CDR2 from the germline V gene are SGHDN and FVKESK. The CDR3 region is 15 residues in length, termini included.

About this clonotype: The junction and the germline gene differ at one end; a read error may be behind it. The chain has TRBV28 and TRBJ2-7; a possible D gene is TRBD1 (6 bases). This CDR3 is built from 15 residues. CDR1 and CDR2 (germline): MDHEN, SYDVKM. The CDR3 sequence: CTSSSRQETYYEQYF. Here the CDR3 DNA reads TGTACCAGCAGCTCCCGACAGGAAACTTACTACGAGCAGTACTTC.

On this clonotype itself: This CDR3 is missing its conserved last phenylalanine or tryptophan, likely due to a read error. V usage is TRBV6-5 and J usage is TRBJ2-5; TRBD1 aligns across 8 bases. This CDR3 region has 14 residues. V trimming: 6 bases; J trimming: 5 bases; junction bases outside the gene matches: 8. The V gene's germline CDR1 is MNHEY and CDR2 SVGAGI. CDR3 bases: TGTGCCAGCAGCCACGCAGGGGGCAAGGAGACCCAGTACTTA. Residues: CASSHAGGKETQYL.

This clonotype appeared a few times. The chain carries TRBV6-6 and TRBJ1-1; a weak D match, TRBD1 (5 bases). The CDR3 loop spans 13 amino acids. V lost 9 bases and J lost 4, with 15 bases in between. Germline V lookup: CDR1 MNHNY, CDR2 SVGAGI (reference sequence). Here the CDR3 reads CASSTWGTTEAFF. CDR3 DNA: TGTGCCAGTAGCACATGGGGGACCACTGAAGCTTTCTTT.

CDR3 in amino acids: CASSLLAGGKNTQYF. CDR3 nucleotide sequence: TGTGCCAGCAGTTTGCTAGCGGGAGGGAAAAATACGCAGTATTTT. This chain joins TRBV2 and TRBJ2-3; 12 bases fit TRBD2. The CDR3 spans 15 residues. CDR1 is SNHLY and CDR2 is FYNNEI in the germline V gene. J lost 7 bases, V lost 5 bases, and 7 bases had no gene match.

CDR3 nucleotides: TGTGCCAGCAGCAAAGGAAAGCAGGAGAACAAGCAGTACTTC. This gives the protein CASSKGKQENKQYF. The chain carries TRBV21-1 and TRBJ2-7; TRBD2 is taken as the D call from the table, unchecked against the DNA. TRBV21-1 is a known pseudogene. CDR3 size: 14 residues.

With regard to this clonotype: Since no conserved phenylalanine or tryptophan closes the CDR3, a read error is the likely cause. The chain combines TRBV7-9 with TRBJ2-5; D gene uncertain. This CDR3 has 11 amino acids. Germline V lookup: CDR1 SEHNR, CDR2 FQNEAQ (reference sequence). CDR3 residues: CTSSLKEIQYL. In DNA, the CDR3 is TGTACCAGCAGCCTGAAAGAGATCCAGTACCTC.